These T cell receptor beta chains were read from a single sample in a study of shared clonotypes between healthy human individuals. Sequencing used immunoSEQ multiplex PCR; TCRdb keeps in-frame clones, though not all of them. This sample has some 450,000 clones; roughly three quarters occur once, and the top ten carry about 12%. What was sequenced was PBMCs. These receptors all stem from a woman aged 40 to 50 in good health. Some clones in this sample may be carry-over from other donors' samples. Both conserved end residues are part of each CDR3. Each record gives: V gene, CDR3 length, clone size, CDR3 protein. Size values are once, few and many counts, or a class for expanded clones, and some rows have none.

v_call: TRBV7-9; cdr3_length: 14; clone_size: .; cdr3_aa: CASSSIAEGDTQYF
v_call: TRBV19; cdr3_length: 15; clone_size: once; cdr3_aa: CASSMQDLSYNEQFF
v_call: TRBV10-2; cdr3_length: 15; clone_size: .; cdr3_aa: CASSAGLGNQETQYF
v_call: TRBV19; cdr3_length: 12; clone_size: .; cdr3_aa: CASTGRAGKLFF
v_call: TRBV11-2; cdr3_length: 15; clone_size: .; cdr3_aa: CASSSRTAGGEKLFF
v_call: TRBV27; cdr3_length: 17; clone_size: .; cdr3_aa: CASSLDRGLAMNTEAFF
v_call: TRBV5-4; cdr3_length: 13; clone_size: many; cdr3_aa: CASSPGQNTEAFF
v_call: TRBV29-1; cdr3_length: 14; clone_size: .; cdr3_aa: CSDNTGGAHTEAFF
v_call: TRBV2; cdr3_length: 14; clone_size: few; cdr3_aa: CASRGILNTGELFF
v_call: TRBV28; cdr3_length: 13; clone_size: few; cdr3_aa: CASSPPRLGGYTF
v_call: TRBV18; cdr3_length: 15; clone_size: once; cdr3_aa: CASSPPARVWETQYF
v_call: TRBV2; cdr3_length: 14; clone_size: few; cdr3_aa: CASSGEAAGNTIYF
v_call: TRBV5-1; cdr3_length: 13; clone_size: once; cdr3_aa: CASSPGLDNEQFF
v_call: TRBV18; cdr3_length: 16; clone_size: .; cdr3_aa: CASSRDSPRTNEKLFF
v_call: TRBV9; cdr3_length: 16; clone_size: .; cdr3_aa: CASSPPGQGPTNEQFF
v_call: TRBV15; cdr3_length: 16; clone_size: .; cdr3_aa: CATSRGGDWLNNEQFF
v_call: TRBV7-2; cdr3_length: 14; clone_size: .; cdr3_aa: CASSLGFGVDTQYF
v_call: TRBV7-8; cdr3_length: 14; clone_size: .; cdr3_aa: CASSLGRGRYEQYF
v_call: TRBV28; cdr3_length: 13; clone_size: .; cdr3_aa: CASRLQGAGEQYF
v_call: TRBV2; cdr3_length: 13; clone_size: once; cdr3_aa: CASGGHKNTEAFF
v_call: TRBV30; cdr3_length: 13; clone_size: .; cdr3_aa: CAWSVAGANVLTF
v_call: TRBV7-6; cdr3_length: 19; clone_size: .; cdr3_aa: CASSRWTGGRDRNTGELFF
v_call: TRBV5-1; cdr3_length: 16; clone_size: .; cdr3_aa: CASSTGLAGNTGELFF
v_call: TRBV28; cdr3_length: 14; clone_size: .; cdr3_aa: CAIKTSGSTDTQYF
v_call: TRBV9; cdr3_length: 12; clone_size: .; cdr3_aa: CASSVLDGMAFF
v_call: TRBV2; cdr3_length: 11; clone_size: .; cdr3_aa: CASSQGETQYF
v_call: TRBV5-5; cdr3_length: 17; clone_size: many; cdr3_aa: CASSPRDQGFSSYEQYF
v_call: TRBV5-1; cdr3_length: 17; clone_size: .; cdr3_aa: CASSLETSGRETDTQYF
v_call: TRBV19; cdr3_length: 16; clone_size: many; cdr3_aa: CASSGTSGRAGETQYF
v_call: TRBV5-1; cdr3_length: 15; clone_size: few; cdr3_aa: CASRGGSSHTDTQYF
v_call: TRBV11-2; cdr3_length: 17; clone_size: .; cdr3_aa: CASSLGGAGGHQETQYF
v_call: TRBV28; cdr3_length: 16; clone_size: once; cdr3_aa: CASSSTGTSGRPEQFF
v_call: TRBV5-4; cdr3_length: 17; clone_size: .; cdr3_aa: CASSFGGSVSNTGELFF
v_call: TRBV30; cdr3_length: 13; clone_size: many; cdr3_aa: CAWISGEVTEAFF
v_call: TRBV4-2; cdr3_length: 19; clone_size: .; cdr3_aa: CASSHPRGTGTATNEKLFF
v_call: TRBV6-4; cdr3_length: 15; clone_size: many; cdr3_aa: CASSDSGTSSGEQFF
v_call: TRBV5-4; cdr3_length: 15; clone_size: .; cdr3_aa: CASSLAEAGDQPQHF
v_call: TRBV29-1; cdr3_length: 13; clone_size: .; cdr3_aa: CSVGAGREFEQFF
v_call: TRBV27; cdr3_length: 13; clone_size: .; cdr3_aa: CASRLAGRYEQYF
v_call: TRBV10-1; cdr3_length: 19; clone_size: .; cdr3_aa: CASSESRQVRARRPYEQYF
v_call: TRBV11-2; cdr3_length: 15; clone_size: .; cdr3_aa: CASSLIVNMNTEAFF
v_call: TRBV28; cdr3_length: 13; clone_size: .; cdr3_aa: CAIRESLNQPQHF
v_call: TRBV5-4; cdr3_length: 17; clone_size: .; cdr3_aa: CASSPGLAGGQYNEQFF
v_call: TRBV9; cdr3_length: 16; clone_size: .; cdr3_aa: CASSVGGQGLQETQYF
v_call: TRBV10-3; cdr3_length: 12; clone_size: .; cdr3_aa: CAISESSEKLFF
v_call: TRBV27; cdr3_length: 13; clone_size: .; cdr3_aa: CASSLVGGYGYTF